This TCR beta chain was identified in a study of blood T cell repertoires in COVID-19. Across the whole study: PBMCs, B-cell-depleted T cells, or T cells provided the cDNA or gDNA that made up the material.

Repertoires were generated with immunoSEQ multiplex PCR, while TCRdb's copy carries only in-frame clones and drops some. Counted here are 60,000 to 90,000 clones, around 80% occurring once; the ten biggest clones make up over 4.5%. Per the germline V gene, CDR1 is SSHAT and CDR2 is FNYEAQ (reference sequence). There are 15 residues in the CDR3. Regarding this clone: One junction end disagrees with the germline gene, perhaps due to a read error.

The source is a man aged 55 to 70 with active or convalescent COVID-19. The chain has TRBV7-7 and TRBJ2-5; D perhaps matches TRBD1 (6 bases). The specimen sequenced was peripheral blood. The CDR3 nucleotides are TGTGCTAGCAGCTTAGCCAGGGGAGTCCAAGAGACCCAGTACTTC. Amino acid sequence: CASSLARGVQETQYF.